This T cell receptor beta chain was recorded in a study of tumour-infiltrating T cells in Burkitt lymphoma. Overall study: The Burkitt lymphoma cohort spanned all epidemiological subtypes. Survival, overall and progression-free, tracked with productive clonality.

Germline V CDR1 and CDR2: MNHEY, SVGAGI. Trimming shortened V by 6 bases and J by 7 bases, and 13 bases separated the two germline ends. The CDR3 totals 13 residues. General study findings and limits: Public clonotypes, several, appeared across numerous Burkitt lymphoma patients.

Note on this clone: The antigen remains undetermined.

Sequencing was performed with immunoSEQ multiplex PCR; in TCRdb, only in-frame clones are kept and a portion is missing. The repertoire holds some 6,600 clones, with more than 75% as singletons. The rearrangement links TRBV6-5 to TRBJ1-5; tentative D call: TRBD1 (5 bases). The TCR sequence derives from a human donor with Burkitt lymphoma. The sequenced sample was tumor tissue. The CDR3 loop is CASRKQGRQPQHF. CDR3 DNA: TGTGCCAGCAGAAAGCAGGGCCGCCAGCCCCAGCATTTT.